This TCR beta chain was identified during a study of blood T cells in healthy people across ages. A second roughly 6 to 11 cycle PCR used barcoded and J-beta primers. In TCRdb, the 5' RACE reads were re-called with MiXCR into one record per CDR3 protein. Of about 640,000 distinct CDR3 sequences in the sample, 58% are singletons; the top ten hold around 37%. Many counts were recorded for this clonotype. Germline lookup yields CDR1 MNHNS and CDR2 SASEGT. Trimming removed 3 bases at V and 6 bases at J, with 11 bases between. The length of the CDR3 is 13 residues. The sequenced sample consisted of blood. The rearrangement joins TRBV6-1 to TRBJ1-1; no reliable D call. The sequence came from a man aged 55-75 years in good health. CDR3 sequence (DNA): TGTGCCAGCAGTGAGACCTACATGTCTGAAGCTTTCTTT. This codes for CASSETYMSEAFF.